The 13 T cell receptor beta chains below come from one sample, sequenced in a study of brain T cells in children with intractable seizures. Assay: immunoSEQ multiplex PCR; the TCRdb copy retains only in-frame clones and omits some. Of roughly 120,000 clones in the sample, approximately 94% are singletons; the top ten hold 3.5% to 4%. The source was peripheral blood, collected at surgery. These receptors came from a boy under two years old with hemimegalencephaly and intractable seizures.

This clone was counted once. The chain carries TRBV19 and TRBJ2-7, with D perhaps TRBD2 (6 bases). The CDR3 runs to 13 residues. V dropped 4 bases and J dropped 2 bases, with 9 bases sitting between them. Germline V gene sequence: CDR1 LNHDA, CDR2 SQIVND (reference sequence). CDR3: CASSRGVTYEQYF. The CDR3 coding sequence is TGTGCCAGTAGTAGGGGGGTTACCTACGAGCAGTACTTC.

The chain has TRBV4-1 and TRBJ1-2; D is undetermined. The CDR3 contains 15 residues. From germline, CDR1 is MGHRA and CDR2 YSYEKL. Trimming removed 0 bases at V and 3 bases at J, with 11 bases between. The CDR3 protein is CASSQDKGKYYGYTF. Written as DNA, the CDR3 is TGCGCCAGCAGCCAAGACAAGGGTAAATACTATGGCTACACCTTC.

This chain joins TRBV6-5 and TRBJ2-7; 14 positions agree with TRBD2. Trimming cost V 6 bases and J 7 bases; bases outside gene matches: 8. There are 15 residues in the CDR3. Germline CDR1 MNHEY, CDR2 SVGAGI. CDR3 sequence: CASSRLAGGPGEQYF. In DNA, the CDR3 is TGTGCCAGCAGCCGACTAGCGGGAGGGCCGGGGGAGCAGTACTTC.

This clone was observed a single time. The chain uses TRBV13 and TRBJ1-1, with 11 bases that match TRBD1. The germline gives CDR1 PRHDT, CDR2 FYEKMQ (reference sequence). V dropped 6 bases and J dropped 2; count of bases not matched to a gene: 14. The CDR3 loop spans 18 amino acids. The CDR3 loop is CASSSRWDRGKGNTEAFF. The CDR3 DNA follows: TGTGCCAGCAGTTCGAGATGGGACAGGGGGAAGGGAAACACTGAAGCTTTCTTT.

This clone was seen once. The chain combines TRBV20-1 with TRBJ1-1; 8 bases line up with TRBD1. Germline assignment: CDR1 DFQATT and CDR2 SNEGSKA (reference sequence). Losses at the gene ends were 3 bases for V and 5 bases for J; bases not matched to a gene: 11. The CDR3 loop spans 15 amino acids. CDR3 in amino acids: CSASRQGAPRTEAFF. CDR3 nucleotides: TGCAGTGCTAGTCGGCAGGGGGCGCCGCGGACTGAAGCTTTCTTT.

The J gene is TRBJ2-7, the V gene TRBV6-1; D call uncertain. Trimming removed 0 bases at V and 3 bases at J, with 9 bases between. This CDR3 region has 14 residues. Germline values: CDR1 MNHNS, CDR2 SASEGT. The chain's CDR3 is CASSEASRYYEQYF. Here the CDR3 DNA reads TGTGCCAGCAGTGAAGCTTCCAGGTACTACGAGCAGTACTTC.

This clone was found a few times. This sequence joins TRBV7-9 and TRBJ1-5; tentatively, D is TRBD1 (5 bases). Germline assignment: CDR1 SEHNR and CDR2 FQNEAQ (reference sequence). The V and J ends lost 0 bases and 1 base respectively, with 7 bases between them. The CDR3 extends over 15 amino acids. The CDR3 reads CASSLAGESNQPQHF. CDR3 bases: TGTGCCAGCAGCTTAGCAGGGGAGAGCAATCAGCCCCAGCATTTT.

J is TRBJ2-1 and V is TRBV3-1 (or the pseudogene TRBV3-2); tentatively, D is TRBD2 (6 bases). V lost 4 bases and J 7 bases, leaving 14 bases between the germline ends. Germline V gives CDR1 LGHDT, CDR2 YNNKEL (reference sequence). CDR3 size: 14 residues. The CDR3 reads CASSLLSGGNEQFF. The CDR3 coding sequence is TGTGCCAGCAGCCTCCTAAGTGGAGGGAATGAGCAGTTCTTC.

The chain couples TRBV7-2 to TRBJ2-3; TRBD1 or TRBD2 may be the D gene (5 bases each). V was cut by 4 bases and J by 4 bases, with 18 bases left in between. Germline CDR1 and CDR2: SGHTA and FQGNSA. CDR3 length: 16 residues. The CDR3 nucleotides are TGTGCCAGCAGCTGGGGGAGCGGAGTTGGGGCAGATACGCAGTATTTT. Its translation: CASSWGSGVGADTQYF.

The V and J genes are TRBV28 and TRBJ2-7; TRBD2 aligns across 8 bases. V shed 7 bases and J 6 bases; nucleotides not matched to a gene: 14. This CDR3 has 15 amino acids. Germline CDR1 MDHEN, CDR2 SYDVKM. CDR3 sequence reads: CASIPPGRAGGEQYF. The CDR3 nucleotides read TGTGCCAGCATCCCCCCCGGGAGGGCCGGTGGCGAGCAGTACTTC.

The gene calls are TRBV19 and TRBJ1-1, with TRBD1 as a possible D gene (5 bases). This CDR3 region has 15 residues. Between the trimmed V and J ends, which lost 4 bases and 1 base, there was a span of 13 bases. Germline V gene sequence: CDR1 LNHDA, CDR2 SQIVND (reference sequence). The CDR3 nucleotides are TGTGCCAGTAGTACCGCCGGACACCCGAACACTGAAGCTTTCTTT. It translates to CASSTAGHPNTEAFF.

V is TRBV2 and J is TRBJ2-5; 12 positions agree with TRBD2. The CDR3 runs 16 residues. Germline V gives CDR1 SNHLY, CDR2 FYNNEI. V dropped 4 bases and J dropped 5; count of bases not matched to a gene: 8. CDR3 in DNA: TGTGCCAGCAGTGGACTAGCGGGAGTGAGGGCGGAGACCCAGTACTTC. It translates to CASSGLAGVRAETQYF.

The chain recombines TRBV28 with TRBJ1-2, with TRBD1 matching over 10 bases. Germline V CDR1 and CDR2: MDHEN, SYDVKM. CDR3 length: 14 residues. V shed 3 bases, J shed 5 bases, and the junction held 3 bases outside the gene matches. The CDR3 coding sequence is TGTGCCAGCAGTTTTGGGACAGGGGTATATGGCTACACCTTC. It yields the protein CASSFGTGVYGYTF.